These 16 T cell receptor beta chains originate from one sample sequenced in a study of shared clonotypes between healthy human individuals (dated by TCRdb to 2018 to 2021). The receptor library was made with the immunoSEQ multiplex PCR assay. Not all clones reach the TCRdb copy of this immuneACCESS table, which keeps in-frame sequences only. Checked studies attribute under half of the gap to unresolved V genes and leave the rest unexplained. In this sample the table shows about 2.3 million clones, about 92% of which occur a single time. The ten largest make up about 0.37% of the sample. The sequencing input was naive CD4+ T cells from PBMCs. The sample's cell subset or site label, decoded: CD45RA+ positively selected. The origin of the receptors is a man aged 18 to 29 in good health. Some clones in this sample may be carry-over from other donors' samples.

In DNA form, the CDR3 reads TGTGCCAGCAGCTTAGCAGGACCCTTATCACCCCTCCACTTT. Translated, it gives CASSLAGPLSPLHF. The rearrangement uses TRBV7-9 and TRBJ1-6; D gene unclear. Germline CDR1 is SEHNR and CDR2 is FQNEAQ (reference sequence). The CDR3 loop spans 14 amino acids. Trimming took off 0 bases at V and 10 bases at J, with 10 bases between the two ends.

To note about this clone: This sample includes further DNA sequences coding for the same CDR3. CDR3 loop: CASRRAGVSYEQYF. The CDR3 DNA reads as TGTGCCAGCAGGAGGGCAGGCGTCTCCTACGAGCAGTACTTC. The chain links TRBV6-1 to TRBJ2-7; TRBD2 might be the D (5 bases). V shed 6 bases and J shed 0 bases, with 12 bases lying between them. Germline CDR1 reads MNHNS; CDR2 reads SASEGT. The CDR3 loop spans 14 amino acids.

V usage is TRBV5-1 and J usage is TRBJ2-7; D is possibly TRBD2 (5 bases). The CDR3 loop spans 17 amino acids. In germline, CDR1 is SGHRS, CDR2 YFSETQ. The V end lost 0 bases, the J end lost 2 bases, and 18 bases lay between the germline ends. The CDR3 here is CASSLASPLGGPYEQYF. The CDR3 DNA sequence: TGCGCCAGCAGCTTGGCCTCGCCTCTCGGAGGTCCCTACGAGCAGTACTTC.

The V and J genes are TRBV27 and TRBJ2-3; D perhaps matches TRBD2 (6 bases). Trimming left V 6 bases short and J 0 bases short, with 13 bases between. Germline loops: CDR1 MNHEY, CDR2 SMNVEV (reference sequence). The CDR3 contains 15 residues. DNA for the CDR3: TGTGCCAGCAGGCCTCTAGCGAGAAGCACAGATACGCAGTATTTT. It translates to CASRPLARSTDTQYF.

The genes are TRBV18 and TRBJ2-7; tentatively, D is TRBD1 (5 bases). This CDR3 has 20 amino acids. The ends were cut back, 0 bases at V and 0 bases at J, with 24 bases in the middle. Germline V CDR1 and CDR2: KGHSH, LQKENI. The DNA for the CDR3 is TGTGCCAGCTCACCACCCCCTTCTTTAATCCGGTCACAGGACTCCTACGAGCAGTACTTC. This codes for CASSPPPSLIRSQDSYEQYF.

The CDR3 loop is CASRAGQGSEKLFF. In DNA, the CDR3 is TGTGCCAGCAGGGCGGGACAGGGAAGTGAAAAACTGTTTTTT. This chain links TRBV5-4 with TRBJ1-4, with 9 nucleotides matching TRBD1. V lost 5 bases, J lost 7 bases, and 6 bases stayed unmatched. The length of the CDR3 is 14 residues. The germline V gene has CDR1 SGHNT and CDR2 YYREEE (reference sequence).

The CDR3 sequence: CASSAGLAGPYEQYF. The CDR3 nucleotides read TGTGCCAGCTCAGCCGGTCTAGCGGGACCCTACGAGCAGTACTTC. The V gene is TRBV18, the J gene TRBJ2-7; 9 nucleotides agree with TRBD2. The CDR3 sequence is 15 residues long. Germline assignment: CDR1 KGHSH and CDR2 LQKENI. Trimming cost V 5 bases and J 2 bases; bases outside gene matches: 7.

J is TRBJ1-2 and V is TRBV18; 7 bases fit TRBD1. This CDR3 spans 14 amino acids. With V trimmed by 5 bases and J by 5 bases, 8 bases remained unmatched. CDR1 and CDR2 from the germline V gene are KGHSH and LQKENI. CDR3 region: CASSYADREYGYTF. The CDR3 bases are TGTGCCAGCTCATACGCAGACAGGGAGTATGGCTACACCTTC.

A note on this clone: This CDR3 is also generated by other DNA sequences in the sample. The genes are TRBV7-9 and TRBJ2-2; D remains ambiguous. This CDR3 is built from 12 residues. CDR1 is SEHNR, CDR2 FQNEAQ, per germline (reference sequence). V was cut by 1 base and J by 8 bases, with 5 bases left in between. CDR3 sequence (DNA): TGTGCCAGCAGCTTAGAAGTAGGGGAGCTGTTTTTT. Protein sequence: CASSLEVGELFF.

This chain links TRBV10-3 with TRBJ2-1, with no clear D. The CDR3 spans 17 residues. V was shortened by 6 bases and J by 3 bases, with 21 bases between the two germline ends. From germline, CDR1 is ENHRY and CDR2 SYGVKD. The CDR3 DNA reads as TGTGCCATCAGCACGGATATCTGGGGTGTGTTCTACAATGAGCAGTTCTTC. Its translation: CAISTDIWGVFYNEQFF.

The V call is TRBV7-3, the J call TRBJ1-1; 7 bases align to TRBD1. The V gene's germline CDR1 is SGHTA and CDR2 FQGTGA. This CDR3 contains 13 residues. Trimming took 5 bases from V and 3 from J; bases not matched to a gene: 3. CDR3 nucleotide sequence: TGTGCCAGCAGCCCGGACAGGCACACTGAAGCTTTCTTT. Its protein product is CASSPDRHTEAFF.

J is TRBJ1-2 and V is TRBV7-9, with D unresolved. The CDR3 contains 13 residues. The V gene lost 2 bases and the J gene lost 5 bases, with 9 bases spanning the gap. Germline CDR1 SEHNR, CDR2 FQNEAQ (reference sequence). For the CDR3, the DNA is TGTGCCAGCAGCTTACGGGTTGGGTATGGCTACACCTTC. It yields the protein CASSLRVGYGYTF.

The chain recombines TRBV7-3 with TRBJ2-3, with D perhaps TRBD1 (6 bases). The CDR3 sequence is 17 residues long. Germline V lookup: CDR1 SGHTA, CDR2 FQGTGA. Trimming pared 5 bases from V and 0 bases from J, leaving 18 bases between. The chain's CDR3 is CASSPKTGISSTDTQYF. In DNA, the CDR3 is TGTGCCAGCAGCCCAAAAACAGGGATTAGTAGCACAGATACGCAGTATTTT.

This clone was recorded once. This chain links TRBV18 with TRBJ2-7; 7 nucleotides align to TRBD1. This CDR3 is 17 amino acids long. CDR1 and CDR2 from the germline V gene are KGHSH and LQKENI. The ends lost 4 bases at V and 2 bases at J; junction bases unmatched: 14. The CDR3 DNA reads TGTGCCAGCTCACAAACGGGACAGCCGGCGACCGCCTACGAGCAGTACTTC. This encodes CASSQTGQPATAYEQYF.

The chain is built from TRBV7-9 and TRBJ1-5, with TRBD1 as a possible D gene (5 bases). Germline V gene sequence: CDR1 SEHNR, CDR2 FQNEAQ (reference sequence). V was cut by 5 bases and J by 0 bases, with 17 bases left in between. This CDR3 has 17 residues. CDR3: CASSPGALDSSNQPQHF. The CDR3 region has the DNA TGTGCCAGCAGCCCCGGGGCCCTCGACAGTAGCAATCAGCCCCAGCATTTT.

The J gene is TRBJ2-1, the V gene TRBV5-4; 9 bases are shared with TRBD2. There are 15 residues in the CDR3. The V gene's germline CDR1 is SGHNT and CDR2 YYREEE (reference sequence). The junction had 11 bases not matched to a gene; V was cut back by 6 bases and J by 7 bases. The DNA for the CDR3 is TGTGCCAGCACCTTCACAAGCGGGAGGCTGAATGAGCAGTTCTTC. Protein sequence: CASTFTSGRLNEQFF.